Reported below is one T cell receptor (beta chain). A second PCR, run for about 6 to 11 cycles, used a sample-barcoded 5' primer plus a J-beta primer mix. TCRdb reanalysed the 5' RACE reads using MiXCR and keeps one entry per CDR3 protein. The sample contains over 600,000 distinct CDR3 sequences, around 50% of which appear only once. The entry originates in a study of blood T cells in healthy people across ages. V was cut by 6 bases and J by 6 bases, with 8 bases left in between. The CDR3 runs to 11 residues. Germline V gene sequence: CDR1 SNHLY, CDR2 FYNNEI. The TCR originated in a middle-aged man in good health. The rearrangement joins TRBV2 to TRBJ1-2; weak D call: TRBD1 (6 bases). Source material: blood. CDR3 sequence (DNA): TGTGCCAGCAGACAGGGAGATGGCTACACCTTC. It codes for CASRQGDGYTF. Filled out from reference TRBV2 and TRBJ1-2, the complete variable domain reads EPEVTQTPSHQVTQMGQEVILRCVPISNHLYFYWYRQILGQKVEFLVSFYNNEISEKSEIFDDQFSVERPDGSNFTLKIRSTKLEDSAMYFCASRQGDGYTFGSGTRLTVV.